This T cell receptor beta chain was observed in a study of T cell responses to AZD1222 COVID-19 vaccine. Notes on the study in general: There were vaccine-associated CD4 TCRs across spike, dominant at 160-218 and 743-854. Mostly white British, mostly female donors; authors suggested clonal diversity may be underestimated. A rise in Spike-specific TCR breadth and depth followed two AZD1222 doses.

This clone came up a few times. Its antigen remains unknown. The data were produced by immunoSEQ multiplex PCR, yet TCRdb's version contains in-frame clones alone and is incomplete. This table has more than 50,000 clones, 70% to 90% appearing once. CDR3 size: 15 residues. Germline CDR1 and CDR2: MNHEY and SVGAGI. V was pared by 2 bases and J by 5 bases, with 8 bases of the junction left unmatched. This clonotype was obtained from an adult in good health. The sample here was peripheral blood, taken on day 0 of AZD1222 vaccination. This rearrangement joins TRBV6-5 to TRBJ1-2, with 7 positions matching TRBD1. CDR3 DNA sequence: TGTGCCAGCAGTTACGGCCAGGGGGACGTTTATGGCTACACCTTC. Translated: CASSYGQGDVYGYTF.